These 11 T cell receptor beta chains were all obtained from the same sample, sequenced in a study of low-dose radiotherapy and immunotherapy resistance in tumors. Specified time point: after trial treatment. Treatment given: LDRT plus nivolumab, ipilimumab, low-dose cyclophosphamide and aspirin (RACIN trial). First-strand cDNA relied on TRAV- and TRBV-specific primers spanning alpha and beta chains. TCRs were put through 15 to 25 PCR cycles of amplification with Phusion. A constant-region primer and the V-primer adapter served as the primer pair. TCRdb re-analysed the reads in MiXCR, keeping a single row per CDR3 protein. The data hold tens of thousands of distinct CDR3 sequences, with roughly 19% observed a single time. This sample comprised PBMCs, obtained after low-dose radiotherapy plus immunotherapy. These receptors all come from a female donor with ovarian cancer.

This clonotype has at least ten counts. The chain combines TRBV19 with TRBJ2-7, with TRBD1 identical over 10 bases. V was clipped by 2 bases and J by 0 bases; unmatched bases: 10. Germline CDR1 is LNHDA and CDR2 is SQIVND (reference sequence). This CDR3 spans 18 amino acids. The CDR3 sequence: CASSIRGDRGTLSYEQYF. The CDR3 coding sequence is TGTGCCAGTAGTATACGGGGGGACAGGGGCACCCTCTCCTACGAGCAGTACTTC.

This clonotype has ten or more counts. The rearrangement links TRBV5-1 to TRBJ2-3, with 11 bases lining up with TRBD2. V was clipped by 3 bases and J by 3 bases; unmatched bases: 3. This CDR3 has 15 residues. Germline CDR1 is SGHRS and CDR2 is YFSETQ. The CDR3 is CASSSLAGGTDTQYF. DNA of the CDR3: TGCGCCAGCAGCTCCCTAGCGGGGGGAACAGATACGCAGTATTTT.

This clonotype was recorded only once. The chain recombines TRBV24-1 with TRBJ1-1, with a weak D call TRBD1 (6 bases). This CDR3 spans 14 amino acids. Trimming cost V 7 bases and J 4 bases, with 15 bases left between them. CDR1 KGHDR and CDR2 SFDVKD come from the germline V gene. This CDR3 is CATRSGAYGTEAFF. CDR3 nucleotides: TGTGCCACCAGGTCGGGGGCTTACGGCACTGAAGCTTTCTTT.

This clonotype was found many times. The chain joins TRBV29-1 to TRBJ1-6; perhaps TRBD1 as D (6 bases). CDR1 is SQVTM, CDR2 ANQGSEA, per germline. The V end lost 6 bases, the J end lost 8 bases, and 17 bases lay between the germline ends. The CDR3 is 14 amino acids. The CDR3 DNA is TGCAGCGTCCGTTGGGGGGGCAGGGATTCACCCCTCCACTTT. It is translated as CSVRWGGRDSPLHF.

This clonotype was seen many times. The chain employs TRBV29-1 and TRBJ1-5; 8 bases are a match to TRBD1. Germline loops: CDR1 SQVTM, CDR2 ANQGSEA. The junction had 4 bases not matched to a gene; V was cut back by 5 bases and J by 7 bases. This CDR3 is built from 12 residues. Here the CDR3 reads CSVRQGQQPQHF. The CDR3 coding sequence is TGCAGCGTTAGACAGGGGCAACAGCCCCAGCATTTT.

In this sample, this clonotype turned up many times. This chain links TRBV20-1 with TRBJ1-2; 7 nucleotides agree with TRBD1. The junction had 4 bases not matched to a gene; V was cut back by 4 bases and J by 2 bases. The CDR3 has 13 amino acids. The germline V gene has CDR1 DFQATT and CDR2 SNEGSKA (reference sequence). The CDR3 DNA is TGCAGTGCTAAAGAGGGGGCCAACTATGGCTACACCTTC. Its protein is CSAKEGANYGYTF.

This clonotype appeared a few times. The V call is TRBV6-4, the J call TRBJ2-7, with D perhaps being TRBD1 or TRBD2 (5 bases each). The germline V and J ends were trimmed by 6 bases and 3 bases, with 18 bases remaining between them. The CDR3 has 15 residues. The germline gives CDR1 MRHNA, CDR2 SNTAGT. CDR3 sequence: CASRVRDPQGYEQYF. CDR3 nucleotide sequence: TGTGCCAGCAGGGTTCGGGACCCTCAGGGCTACGAGCAGTACTTC.

This clonotype was detected many times. This chain uses TRBV19 with TRBJ2-2, with a tentative D call TRBD1 (5 bases). The CDR3 extends over 13 amino acids. The V gene lost 6 bases and the J gene lost 5 bases, with 10 bases spanning the gap. Germline CDR1 reads LNHDA; CDR2 reads SQIVND (reference sequence). Written as DNA, the CDR3 is TGTGCCAGTAGCGGCAGGGTTACCGGGGAGCTGTTTTTT. It yields the protein CASSGRVTGELFF.

This clonotype was seen ten or more times. The rearrangement uses TRBV18 and TRBJ1-4, with 8 bases lining up with TRBD1. Unmatched junction bases numbered 9, after V lost 6 bases and J lost 6 bases. The CDR3 is made up of 15 amino acids. The V gene's germline CDR1 is KGHSH and CDR2 LQKENI. The chain's CDR3 is CASSPVGTGDEKLFF. CDR3 nucleotide sequence: TGTGCCAGCTCCCCAGTCGGGACAGGCGATGAAAAACTGTTTTTT.

This clonotype has at least ten counts. The chain has TRBV9 and TRBJ1-6; D is undetermined. The CDR3 is 15 residues long. Trimming pared 3 bases from V and 7 bases from J, leaving 14 bases between. Per germline, CDR1 SGDLS and CDR2 YYNGEE. This CDR3 is CASSGYPRENSPLHF. The CDR3 DNA sequence: TGTGCCAGCAGCGGATATCCAAGAGAAAATTCACCCCTCCACTTT. Supplemented by reference TRBV9 and TRBJ1-6, the full variable domain reads DSGVTQTPKHLITATGQRVTLRCSPRSGDLSVYWYQQSLDQGLQFLIQYYNGEERAKGNILERFSAQQFPDLHSELNLSSLELGDSALYFCASSGYPRENSPLHFGNGTRLTVT.

This clonotype occurred many times. V usage is TRBV30 and J usage is TRBJ1-1; possibly TRBD1 for D (5 bases). This CDR3 is 12 amino acids long. The germline V gene encodes CDR1 GTSNPN and CDR2 SVGIG (reference sequence). Trimming pared 3 bases from V and 6 bases from J, leaving 11 bases between. The DNA for the CDR3 is TGTGCCTGGAGGGGAATAGGGGCTGAAGCTTTCTTT. It encodes CAWRGIGAEAFF.